This T cell receptor (beta chain) was captured in a study of cytomegalovirus exposure and HLA in healthy donors. Broader study findings: The study had only CMV serostatus as immune exposure information. It was assumed in the presence/absence analyses that sequencing depth was roughly uniform across donors. Rates of TCR association differed by HLA locus in a later analysis, with DRB1 highest and HLA-C lowest.

PCR amplification relied on 60 Vbeta primers (plus 13 Jbeta primers). The data were produced by immunoSEQ multiplex PCR, yet TCRdb's version contains in-frame clones alone and is incomplete. The data show about 140,000 clones, with more than 70% seen just once and about 2.2% held by the top ten. Comment on this clone: Its antigen remains unknown.

The TCR sequence derives from a man aged 50 to 60 in good health and CMV-seronegative. Sample: PBMCs.

The CDR3, as DNA: TGTGCCAGCAGCTCTCACCGGGACAGCTACGAGCAGTACTTC. Residues: CASSSHRDSYEQYF. This chain links TRBV7-9 with TRBJ2-7, with TRBD1 matching over 7 bases. V was pared by 4 bases and J by 3 bases, with 6 bases of the junction left unmatched. This CDR3 comprises 14 residues. Germline loops: CDR1 SEHNR, CDR2 FQNEAQ (reference sequence).